This TCR beta chain was documented in a study of CD8+ T cells in alopecia areata. Study-level points and caveats: Sharing of TCR sequences between patients (possibly for HLA-related reasons) was less clear than in mice. Lesional tissue from the scalp (especially in alopecia totalis/universalis) showed higher clonality than normal scalp.

Germline values: CDR1 SQVTM, CDR2 ANQGSEA. The ends were cut back, 4 bases at V and 4 bases at J, with 24 bases in the middle. The CDR3 runs to 17 residues. It was from alopecia areata patients that lesional scalp punch biopsies and peripheral blood were collected. Sorting separated CD4+ and CD8+ T cells out of PBMCs. cDNA reverse transcribed from extracted RNA served as the sequencing template. TCRdb's table, derived via immunoSEQ multiplex PCR, lists solely in-frame clones and lacks some. Of around 120,000 clones in the sample, 45% to 50% were seen once. In this sample, this clone turned up once. The antigen is unknown.

The sample consisted of NKG2D-low CD8+ T cells sorted from blood. The TCR was taken from a human donor with alopecia areata. V is TRBV29-1 and J is TRBJ2-3; possible D gene TRBD1, 6 bases. In DNA, the CDR3 is TGCAGCGTTGCACCCACCGGGGACGACAGGATCCCAGATACGCAGTATTTT. Translation: CSVAPTGDDRIPDTQYF.